What follows are 29 T cell receptor beta chains derived from one specimen sequenced in a study of post-analysis software for immune sequencing data. Study outcomes and limitations: The five TRBV segments detected at higher frequency in patients than in controls included TRBV5-6, TRBV5-1 and TRBV20-1.

No antigen has been identified for these receptors. Sequencing libraries made from TCR beta cDNA carried unique molecular identifiers. TCRdb reanalysed the PCR reads using MiXCR and keeps one entry per CDR3 protein. The profile shows 750,000 to 950,000 distinct CDR3 sequences, approximately 53% of them singletons. Sequenced input: blood. Every receptor here comes from a girl aged 5-17 years with multiple sclerosis.

This clonotype has just a few counts. The chain joins TRBV4-1 to TRBJ1-6; 9 bases are shared with TRBD1. Germline CDR1 MGHRA, CDR2 YSYEKL. The CDR3 length is 14 residues. V trimming: 4 bases; J trimming: 9 bases; junction bases outside the gene matches: 4. CDR3: CASSPGTGISPLHF. CDR3 sequence (DNA): TGCGCCAGCAGCCCCGGGACAGGGATTTCACCCCTCCACTTT.

The V call is TRBV29-1, the J call TRBJ2-7, with D possibly called TRBD1 or TRBD2 (5 bases each). The CDR3 is 15 residues long. CDR1 is SQVTM, CDR2 ANQGSEA, per germline. The germline V and J ends were trimmed by 2 bases and 2 bases, with 16 bases remaining between them. The CDR3 loop reads CSVESTGTSTYEQYF. The CDR3 nucleotides are TGCAGCGTTGAATCGACCGGGACGTCGACCTACGAGCAGTACTTC.

The chain couples TRBV20-1 to TRBJ2-1, with 11 bases identical to TRBD2. The germline V gene encodes CDR1 DFQATT and CDR2 SNEGSKA (reference sequence). The CDR3 covers 10 residues. Trimming cost V 5 bases and J 15 bases; bases outside gene matches: 3. The CDR3 spells CSAQTSGTFF. DNA of the CDR3: TGCAGTGCTCAGACTAGCGGGACGTTCTTC.

The chain joins TRBV3-1 to TRBJ2-7; 15 nucleotides line up with TRBD2. There are 14 residues in the CDR3. Germline trimming cut 9 bases from V and 3 bases from J; bases unmatched to any gene: 3. The germline CDR1 and CDR2 sequences are LGHDT and YNNKEL (reference sequence). CDR3 sequence (DNA): TGTGCCAGTAAGGGACTAGCGGGAGGCTACGAGCAGTACTTC. It codes for CASKGLAGGYEQYF.

Concerning this clonotype: One end of the junction does not line up with germline, which may come from a read error. V usage is TRBV5-1 and J usage is TRBJ2-7; 8 positions match TRBD1. The CDR3 consists of 16 residues. Germline values: CDR1 SGHRS, CDR2 YFSETQ. This CDR3 is CTSSITRGLPSYEQYF. CDR3 DNA: TGCACCAGCAGCATTACCAGGGGGCTTCCCTCCTACGAGCAGTACTTC. Looking up the rest from reference TRBV5-1 and TRBJ2-7 gives the full variable domain: KAGVTQTPRYLIKTRGQQVTLSCSPISGHRSVSWYQQTPGQGLQFLFEYFSETQRNKGNFPGRFSGRQFSNSRSEMNVSTLELGDSALYLCTSSITRGLPSYEQYFGPGTRLTVT.

The table lists this clonotype with a few counts. The V call is TRBV20-1, the J call TRBJ2-1; no definite D call. Trimming removed 2 bases at V and 5 bases at J, with 10 bases between. The CDR3 contains 13 residues. CDR1 and CDR2 from the germline V gene are DFQATT and SNEGSKA (reference sequence). CDR3 nucleotide sequence: TGCAGTGCTAGAATTTACATACACAATGAGCAGTTCTTC. Translated, it gives CSARIYIHNEQFF.

V usage is TRBV12-3 or TRBV12-4 and J usage is TRBJ2-7; TRBD2 agrees at 7 bases. CDR3 size: 17 residues. With V trimmed by 1 base and J by 6 bases, 15 bases remained unmatched. The CDR3 here is CASSLVVGRESKGEQYF. DNA of the CDR3: TGTGCCAGCAGTTTAGTGGTGGGGCGGGAGTCCAAGGGCGAGCAGTACTTC.

The chain employs TRBV20-1 and TRBJ2-7, with D possibly matching TRBD2 (5 bases). This CDR3 region has 14 residues. The germline V and J ends were trimmed by 1 base and 3 bases, with 13 bases remaining between them. Per the germline V gene, CDR1 is DFQATT and CDR2 is SNEGSKA (reference sequence). The CDR3 here is CSARVGEGHYEQYF. CDR3 bases: TGCAGTGCTAGAGTCGGGGAAGGCCACTACGAGCAGTACTTC.

The chain combines TRBV25-1 with TRBJ1-6, with D possibly being TRBD1 (5 bases). The CDR3 has 15 amino acids. V lost 1 base to trimming and J lost 7 bases, with 11 bases between them. Germline CDR1 reads MGHDK; CDR2 reads SYGVNS. The CDR3 protein is CASSESNRQNSPLHF. The CDR3 DNA sequence: TGTGCCAGCAGTGAATCAAACCGACAGAATTCACCCCTCCACTTT.

This chain links TRBV6-6 with TRBJ1-1; D is possibly TRBD1 (5 bases). Per the germline V gene, CDR1 is MNHNY and CDR2 is SVGAGI (reference sequence). V lost 7 bases, J lost 6 bases, and 9 bases lay in between. This CDR3 has 11 amino acids. The CDR3 DNA is TGTGCCAGCACTCGGGGGGCTGAAGCTTTCTTT. The encoded protein is CASTRGAEAFF.

The chain has TRBV10-3 and TRBJ1-1; no reliable D call. The V gene's germline CDR1 is ENHRY and CDR2 SYGVKD. The ends were cut back, 6 bases at V and 3 bases at J, with 11 bases in the middle. The CDR3 is 13 residues long. CDR3 loop: CAIRYRGDTEAFF. As DNA, the CDR3 is TGTGCCATCAGATATCGTGGCGACACTGAAGCTTTCTTT.

This rearrangement joins TRBV5-1 to TRBJ2-7; D is possibly TRBD1 or TRBD2 (5 bases each). V shed 4 bases and J shed 9 bases, with 20 bases lying between them. Germline-derived CDR1 and CDR2 are SGHRS and YFSETQ. This CDR3 has 14 residues. CDR3 sequence: CASSPAGSSFGQYF. CDR3 in DNA: TGCGCCAGCAGCCCAGCAGGGAGCTCTTTCGGGCAGTACTTC.

CDR3 residues: CASSLDRGEITDTQYF. CDR3 bases: TGTGCCAGCAGCTTAGACAGGGGAGAGATCACAGATACGCAGTATTTT. The V gene is TRBV7-9, the J gene TRBJ2-3; 7 bases align to TRBD1. The CDR3 contains 16 residues. V lost 1 base to trimming and J lost 2 bases; unmatched junction nucleotides: 6. The germline gives CDR1 SEHNR, CDR2 FQNEAQ (reference sequence).

This clonotype came up a few times. The chain links TRBV29-1 to TRBJ2-3; D is possibly TRBD2 (5 bases). From germline, CDR1 is SQVTM and CDR2 ANQGSEA. This CDR3 spans 13 amino acids. The V end was cut by 6 bases, the J end by 3 bases, with 13 bases between. The CDR3 DNA reads as TGCAGCGTGGCGGGTGGGTTAACAGATACGCAGTATTTT. Translation gives CSVAGGLTDTQYF.

V and J are TRBV20-1 and TRBJ2-7, with D possibly matching TRBD2 (5 bases). V was clipped by 5 bases and J by 3 bases, with 11 bases between them. There are 12 residues in the CDR3. Per germline, CDR1 DFQATT and CDR2 SNEGSKA (reference sequence). The CDR3 loop reads CSARRSDYEQYF. CDR3 DNA sequence: TGCAGTGCTCGGAGGTCTGACTACGAGCAGTACTTC.

The gene calls are TRBV5-1 and TRBJ1-1; no clear D gene. Germline V CDR1 and CDR2: SGHRS, YFSETQ. V gave up 1 base and J gave up 0 bases, with 10 bases separating them. This CDR3 is built from 15 residues. In nucleotides, the CDR3 is TGCGCCAGCAGCTTGACTTTGGCATTGAACACTGAAGCTTTCTTT. This translates into CASSLTLALNTEAFF.

This chain connects TRBV15 to TRBJ2-4; the D call may be TRBD1 or TRBD2 (5 bases each). The CDR3 length is 13 residues. The V gene's germline CDR1 is LNHNV and CDR2 YYDKDF (reference sequence). With 4 bases removed from V and 5 bases from J, the gap between germline ends came to 9 bases. The CDR3 loop reads CATSKLGENIQYF. Written as DNA, the CDR3 is TGTGCCACCAGCAAACTAGGGGAAAACATTCAGTACTTC.

V is TRBV7-9 and J is TRBJ2-7; TRBD2 matches at 8 bases. Trimming removed 4 bases from V and 7 bases from J; junction bases left unmatched: 18. Germline V lookup: CDR1 SEHNR, CDR2 FQNEAQ (reference sequence). The CDR3 covers 17 residues. The CDR3 sequence: CASSSHQRGLAGNEQYF. The DNA for the CDR3 is TGTGCCAGCAGCTCCCACCAACGCGGACTAGCAGGCAATGAGCAGTACTTC. Full variable domain (remainder filled in from reference TRBV7-9 and TRBJ2-7): DTGVSQNPRHKITKRGQNVTFRCDPISEHNRLYWYRQTLGQGPEFLTYFQNEAQLEKSRLLSDRFSAERPKGSFSTLEIQRTEQGDSAMYLCASSSHQRGLAGNEQYFGPGTRLTVT.

This clonotype was counted only a few times. V gene TRBV29-1 combines with J gene TRBJ2-4; tentative D call: TRBD1 (6 bases). In germline, CDR1 is SQVTM, CDR2 ANQGSEA. Trimming took 2 bases from V and 9 from J, leaving 14 bases between them. CDR3 size: 13 residues. CDR3 in DNA: TGCAGCGTTGAATCAATAGGGGGTAGCATTCAGTACTTC. It is translated as CSVESIGGSIQYF.

This chain joins TRBV20-1 and TRBJ2-1; D may be TRBD2 (6 bases). The CDR3 runs to 16 residues. Germline loops: CDR1 DFQATT, CDR2 SNEGSKA (reference sequence). Between the trimmed V and J ends, which lost 0 bases and 9 bases, there was a span of 21 bases. The CDR3 bases are TGCAGTGCTAGAGATCTATGGCGGGAAAGATCTACTGAGCAGTTCTTC. This sequence encodes CSARDLWRERSTEQFF.

A word on this clonotype: Germline is not matched at one junction end, which may reflect a read error. CDR3: CVSSPSSGQPYEQYF. For the CDR3, the DNA is TGTGTCAGCAGTCCATCATCAGGACAGCCCTACGAGCAGTACTTC. The chain employs TRBV12-3 or TRBV12-4 and TRBJ2-4; D perhaps matches TRBD1 (6 bases). The closer fit of TRBJ2-7 to the DNA end suggests the J call may be wrong. The CDR3 extends over 15 amino acids.

The chain joins TRBV12-3 or TRBV12-4 to TRBJ1-1; D possibly corresponds to TRBD1 (5 bases). The CDR3 covers 15 residues. The ends were cut back, 3 bases at V and 1 base at J, with 12 bases in the middle. The CDR3 loop is CASSLGQSQNTEAFF. CDR3 nucleotide sequence: TGTGCCAGCAGTTTGGGGCAGAGTCAGAACACTGAAGCTTTCTTT.

The chain is built from TRBV20-1 and TRBJ2-3; D not certain. Germline CDR1 DFQATT, CDR2 SNEGSKA (reference sequence). Trimming took off 0 bases at V and 4 bases at J, with 8 bases between the two ends. The CDR3 is 13 residues long. The CDR3 protein is CSARDSPADTQYF. CDR3 bases: TGCAGTGCTAGAGATTCGCCTGCAGATACGCAGTATTTT.

CDR3 residues: CASSFGTGENQPQHF. DNA of the CDR3: TGTGCCAGCAGCTTTGGGACAGGGGAGAATCAGCCCCAGCATTTT. The chain links TRBV7-9 to TRBJ1-5, with TRBD1 matching 10 bases. CDR1 SEHNR and CDR2 FQNEAQ come from the germline V gene (reference sequence). The CDR3 has 15 amino acids. Unmatched junction bases numbered 3, after V lost 3 bases and J lost 4 bases.

The V gene is TRBV6-6, the J gene TRBJ2-3; 7 positions agree with TRBD1. The CDR3 covers 17 residues. Germline loops: CDR1 MNHNY, CDR2 SVGAGI (reference sequence). Trimming took 2 bases from V and 4 from J; bases not matched to a gene: 12. The CDR3 DNA reads TGTGCCAGCAGTTACCTGGACATGACAGGGACGCCAGATACGCAGTATTTT. Its translation: CASSYLDMTGTPDTQYF.

The DNA for the CDR3 is TGCGCCAGCAGCTTGGAATATCAAGGGTCAAGCTCTGGAAACACCATATATTTT. Translation gives CASSLEYQGSSSGNTIYF. This chain uses TRBV5-1 with TRBJ1-3; D not certain. Germline values: CDR1 SGHRS, CDR2 YFSETQ. Trimming stripped 0 bases from V and 0 bases from J, with 16 bases between. The CDR3 has 18 residues.

This clonotype occurred a few times. This chain connects TRBV29-1 to TRBJ1-5; a weak D match, TRBD1 (6 bases). V was trimmed by 6 bases and J by 6 bases, leaving 18 bases between them. The V gene's germline CDR1 is SQVTM and CDR2 ANQGSEA. This CDR3 region has 14 residues. The CDR3 sequence is CSVGSGEMSQPQHF. The CDR3, as DNA: TGCAGCGTGGGATCAGGGGAGATGAGTCAGCCCCAGCATTTT. Full variable domain (remainder filled in from reference TRBV29-1 and TRBJ1-5): SAVISQKPSRDICQRGTSLTIQCQVDSQVTMMFWYRQQPGQSLTLIATANQGSEATYESGFVIDKFPISRPNLTFSTLTVSNMSPEDSSIYLCSVGSGEMSQPQHFGDGTRLSIL.

J is TRBJ2-1 and V is TRBV5-1; tentatively, D is TRBD1 (5 bases). This CDR3 has 12 amino acids. Between the trimmed V and J ends, which lost 3 bases and 15 bases, there was a span of 16 bases. CDR1 and CDR2 (germline): SGHRS, YFSETQ. The CDR3 DNA sequence: TGCGCCAGCAGCTCGGACATGACTTCGGTGTTCTTC. Its protein is CASSSDMTSVFF.

The chain has TRBV20-1 and TRBJ1-5; D not certain. Trimming took off 3 bases at V and 0 bases at J, with 21 bases between the two ends. The CDR3 contains 18 residues. Germline V gives CDR1 DFQATT, CDR2 SNEGSKA (reference sequence). The CDR3 coding sequence is TGCAGTGCTAGCACTAAGGCCACAGCCGCTTATAGCAATCAGCCCCAGCATTTT. As protein: CSASTKATAAYSNQPQHF.